This note documents a single T cell receptor (beta chain) sequence. The antigen is undetermined. The CDR3 extends over 13 amino acids. Germline CDR1 and CDR2: MDHEN and SYDVKM. Deletions cut 6 bases from V and 8 bases from J, with 14 bases between. One entry per CDR3 protein results from TCRdb running MiXCR on the reads. The profile covers about 310,000 distinct CDR3 sequences, with 20% to 25% appearing a single time and about an eighth taken by the ten largest. This entry is derived from a study of T cell repertoires in cytomegalovirus infection. Sequenced material: cultured PBMCs, taken from culture after CMV antigen stimulation. The chain has TRBV28 and TRBJ1-5; D is ambiguous. The source is a human donor in good health (CMV status not recorded). Some clones in this sample may be carry-over from other donors' samples. The CDR3 coding sequence is TGTGCCAGCAGCTATCTCGACGGAGAGCCCCAGCATTTT. This sequence encodes CASSYLDGEPQHF.